This T cell receptor (beta chain) was sequenced in a study of blood T cell repertoires in COVID-19. About the study: From the United States, Italy and Spain came samples of acute and convalescent COVID-19. PBMCs, B-cell-depleted T cells, or T cells provided the cDNA or gDNA that made up the material.

Study processing details: Estimated nucleated cell counts came from reference gene primer amplification. Sequenced by immunoSEQ multiplex PCR; TCRdb stores in-frame clones only, minus some. V and J calls and clone size are copied from that table; D and trimming were computed from the DNA. The table shows about 54,000 clones, with 83% occurring only once. This TCR was sampled from a woman in her sixties or seventies with acute or convalescent COVID-19. Material: peripheral blood.

The CDR3 is CAWSVGWPGGNEQFF. The DNA of the CDR3 is TGTGCCTGGAGTGTAGGGTGGCCGGGGGGCAATGAGCAGTTCTTC. The chain joins TRBV30 to TRBJ2-1; TRBD2 matches at 7 bases. The CDR3 consists of 15 residues. V lost 0 bases to trimming and J lost 6 bases; unmatched junction nucleotides: 8. Germline CDR1 reads GTSNPN; CDR2 reads SVGIG (reference sequence). Combining the CDR3 with reference TRBV30 and TRBJ2-1 gives the whole variable domain SQTIHQWPATLVQPVGSPLSLECTVEGTSNPNLYWYRQAAGRGLQLLFYSVGIGQISSEVPQNLSASRPQDRQFILSSKKLLLSDSGFYLCAWSVGWPGGNEQFFGPGTRLTVL.